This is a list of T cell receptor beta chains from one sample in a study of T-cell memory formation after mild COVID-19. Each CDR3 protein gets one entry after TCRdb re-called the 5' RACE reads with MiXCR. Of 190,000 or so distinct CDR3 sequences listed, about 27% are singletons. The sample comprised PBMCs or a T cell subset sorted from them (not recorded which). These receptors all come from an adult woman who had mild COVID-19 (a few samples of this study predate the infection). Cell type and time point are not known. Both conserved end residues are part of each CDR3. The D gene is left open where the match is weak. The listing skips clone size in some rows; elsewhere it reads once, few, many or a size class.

CDR3: CASSLARPGTDTQYF
DNA: TGCGCCAGCAGCTTGGCCAGGCCGGGTACAGATACGCAGTATTTT
size: -
V: TRBV5-1
D: -
J: TRBJ2-3

CDR3: CASSEDGTGFLQYF
DNA: TGTGCCAGCAGTGAAGATGGGACAGGGTTTCTTCAGTATTTT
size: -
V: TRBV2
D: TRBD1
J: TRBJ2-3

CDR3: CASSEGTSGTDTQYF
DNA: TGTGCCAGCAGCGAAGGGACATCCGGCACAGATACGCAGTATTTT
size: few
V: TRBV11-2
D: -
J: TRBJ2-3

CDR3: CASRQGLAYNEQFF
DNA: TGTGCCAGCAGACAGGGACTAGCCTACAATGAGCAGTTCTTC
size: -
V: TRBV7-2
D: TRBD2
J: TRBJ2-1

CDR3: CASSRGQGAVNEQFF
DNA: TGTGCCAGCAGCCGAGGACAGGGGGCAGTTAATGAGCAGTTCTTC
size: -
V: TRBV3-1
D: TRBD1
J: TRBJ2-1

CDR3: CASNTGQHQPQHF
DNA: TGTGCCAGCAATACCGGACAACATCAGCCCCAGCATTTT
size: -
V: TRBV2
D: -
J: TRBJ1-5

CDR3: CASSLGWDDRGHETQYF
DNA: TGTGCCAGCAGCTTGGGATGGGACGACAGGGGGCACGAGACCCAGTACTTC
size: -
V: TRBV5-6
D: TRBD1
J: TRBJ2-5

CDR3: CASNLDRDRGLTSTDTQYF
DNA: TGTGCCAGCAACCTAGACCGGGACAGGGGGCTTACTAGCACAGATACGCAGTATTTT
size: -
V: TRBV7-8
D: TRBD1
J: TRBJ2-3

CDR3: CASSSRGRTYEQYF
DNA: TGTGCCAGCTCTTCACGGGGGAGAACCTACGAGCAGTACTTC
size: -
V: TRBV14
D: -
J: TRBJ2-7

CDR3: CASSPGDLSLGTDTQYF
DNA: TGTGCCAGCAGCCCCGGTGACTTATCGCTTGGGACAGATACGCAGTATTTT
size: -
V: TRBV11-3
D: -
J: TRBJ2-3

CDR3: CASSLVMNSGGYSYNEQFF
DNA: TGTGCCAGCAGCTTGGTCATGAATAGCGGGGGGTATTCCTACAATGAGCAGTTCTTC
size: few
V: TRBV5-5
D: TRBD2
J: TRBJ2-1

CDR3: CASSLGDRAQPQHF
DNA: TGCGCCAGCAGCTTGGGGGACAGGGCCCAGCCCCAGCATTTT
size: -
V: TRBV5-1
D: TRBD1
J: TRBJ1-5

CDR3: CASSPRTSGRGEQYF
DNA: TGTGCCAGTAGTCCACGGACTAGCGGGAGAGGGGAGCAGTACTTC
size: -
V: TRBV19
D: TRBD2
J: TRBJ2-7

CDR3: CASSAETSGRARSTDTQYF
DNA: TGTGCCAGCAGCGCGGAGACTAGCGGGAGGGCCAGAAGCACAGATACGCAGTATTTT
size: few
V: TRBV6-2/TRBV6-3
D: TRBD2
J: TRBJ2-3

CDR3: CASSAPSSGRVTDTQYF
DNA: TGTGCCAGCAGCGCCCCCTCTAGCGGGAGGGTCACAGATACGCAGTATTTT
size: -
V: TRBV7-2
D: TRBD2
J: TRBJ2-3

CDR3: CASSYKIGVYEQYF
DNA: TGTGCCAGCAGCTACAAAATAGGAGTGTACGAGCAGTACTTC
size: -
V: TRBV6-1
D: -
J: TRBJ2-7

CDR3: CASRRSGDYNEQFF
DNA: TGTGCCAGCAGGCGGAGCGGTGACTACAATGAGCAGTTCTTC
size: few
V: TRBV7-8
D: -
J: TRBJ2-1

CDR3: CSVFPRDGNTEAFF
DNA: TGCAGCGTTTTCCCCCGGGACGGGAACACTGAAGCTTTCTTT
size: few
V: TRBV29-1
D: -
J: TRBJ1-1

CDR3: CSVEDRAQDEQFF
DNA: TGCAGCGTTGAGGACAGAGCCCAGGATGAGCAGTTCTTC
size: few
V: TRBV29-1
D: -
J: TRBJ2-1

CDR3: CSAIGRGGSNTEAFF
DNA: TGCAGTGCTATAGGTCGTGGGGGCTCAAACACTGAAGCTTTCTTT
size: few
V: TRBV20-1
D: -
J: TRBJ1-1

CDR3: CAIRGARDTEAFF
DNA: TGTGCCATCAGGGGGGCGCGGGACACTGAAGCTTTCTTT
size: few
V: TRBV10-3
D: -
J: TRBJ1-1

CDR3: CASSSTPGINTGELFF
DNA: TGTGCCAGCAGCTCGACTCCAGGGATAAACACCGGGGAGCTGTTTTTT
size: -
V: TRBV7-3
D: -
J: TRBJ2-2

CDR3: CASSQQGLNTEAFF
DNA: TGCGCCAGCAGCCAGCAAGGGTTGAACACTGAAGCTTTCTTT
size: few
V: TRBV5-1
D: -
J: TRBJ1-1

CDR3: CASSPYSGGIYNEQFF
DNA: TGTGCCAGCAGTCCTTATAGCGGGGGGATCTACAATGAGCAGTTCTTC
size: -
V: TRBV12-3/TRBV12-4
D: TRBD2
J: TRBJ2-1

CDR3: CASSLGREGSQFF
DNA: TGTGCCAGCAGCTTAGGACGGGAGGGCTCGCAGTTCTTC
size: few
V: TRBV11-1
D: TRBD2
J: TRBJ2-1

CDR3: CASSILAGGSYEQYF
DNA: TGTGCCAGTAGTATCCTAGCGGGAGGATCCTACGAGCAGTACTTC
size: -
V: TRBV19
D: TRBD2
J: TRBJ2-7

CDR3: CASSPITGSHYGYTF
DNA: TGTGCCAGCAGCCCGATCACGGGATCCCACTATGGCTACACCTTC
size: few
V: TRBV14
D: -
J: TRBJ1-2

CDR3: CASSGGAVPSGYTF
DNA: TGTGCCAGCTCAGGGGGAGCAGTTCCCAGTGGCTACACCTTC
size: -
V: TRBV6-5
D: TRBD1
J: TRBJ1-2

CDR3: CSVPGYGYTF
DNA: TGCAGCGTTCCCGGGTACGGCTACACCTTC
size: -
V: TRBV29-1
D: -
J: TRBJ1-2

CDR3: CASSLGTFSYNSPLHF
DNA: TGTGCCAGCAGCTTAGGGACCTTCTCCTATAATTCACCCCTCCACTTT
size: few
V: TRBV7-6
D: -
J: TRBJ1-6

CDR3: CATSAGTGDTDTQYF
DNA: TGTGCCACCAGTGCCGGGACAGGGGATACAGATACGCAGTATTTT
size: -
V: TRBV24-1
D: TRBD1
J: TRBJ2-3

CDR3: CASSNGNYGYTF
DNA: TGTGCCAGCAGCAACGGGAACTATGGCTACACCTTC
size: few
V: TRBV12-3/TRBV12-4
D: -
J: TRBJ1-2

CDR3: CASSAQGGGSTDTQYF
DNA: TGTGCCAGCAGTGCTCAAGGGGGTGGGAGCACAGATACGCAGTATTTT
size: once
V: TRBV2
D: -
J: TRBJ2-3

CDR3: CASSSRTRGYTF
DNA: TGTGCCAGCAGTTCGAGGACCCGGGGCTACACCTTC
size: few
V: TRBV6-2/TRBV6-3
D: -
J: TRBJ1-2

CDR3: CASRPGQKETQYF
DNA: TGCGCCAGCAGACCGGGACAGAAAGAGACCCAGTACTTC
size: few
V: TRBV23-1
D: TRBD1
J: TRBJ2-5

CDR3: CAWMVGIGTDTQYF
DNA: TGTGCCTGGATGGTGGGGATCGGCACAGATACGCAGTATTTT
size: few
V: TRBV30
D: -
J: TRBJ2-3

CDR3: CSARDRRGALTDTQYF
DNA: TGCAGTGCTAGAGATCGAAGGGGGGCCCTCACAGATACGCAGTATTTT
size: -
V: TRBV20-1
D: -
J: TRBJ2-3

CDR3: CASSLTGGVETQYF
DNA: TGTGCCAGCAGTTTGACGGGAGGGGTAGAGACCCAGTACTTC
size: -
V: TRBV27
D: TRBD2
J: TRBJ2-5

CDR3: CAIAREGDGYTF
DNA: TGTGCCATCGCCCGGGAGGGAGATGGCTACACCTTC
size: few
V: TRBV9
D: -
J: TRBJ1-2

CDR3: CASSVGGGLNEQFF
DNA: TGTGCCAGCAGCGTAGGCGGAGGACTCAATGAGCAGTTCTTC
size: -
V: TRBV9
D: -
J: TRBJ2-1

CDR3: CASSYGAGTQPQHF
DNA: TGTGCCAGCAGTTACGGTGCAGGGACTCAGCCCCAGCATTTT
size: many
V: TRBV6-5
D: -
J: TRBJ1-5

CDR3: CASRLSGVPSTDTQYF
DNA: TGTGCCAGCAGACTCTCAGGGGTCCCTAGCACAGATACGCAGTATTTT
size: few
V: TRBV6-1
D: -
J: TRBJ2-3

CDR3: CASSTGGPKTNGHETQYF
DNA: TGCGCCAGCTCCACGGGGGGGCCCAAAACGAATGGCCACGAGACCCAGTACTTC
size: -
V: TRBV23-1
D: TRBD2
J: TRBJ2-5

CDR3: CSVVVAGGFQETQYF
DNA: TGCAGCGTTGTGGTAGCGGGGGGCTTCCAAGAGACCCAGTACTTC
size: -
V: TRBV29-1
D: TRBD2
J: TRBJ2-5

CDR3: CASSLEGQGGDEQYF
DNA: TGTGCCAGCAGCTTAGAAGGACAGGGGGGCGACGAGCAGTACTTC
size: -
V: TRBV11-2
D: TRBD1
J: TRBJ2-7

CDR3: CASSFPTGPMNTEAFF
DNA: TGTGCCAGCAGCTTCCCGACAGGACCCATGAACACTGAAGCTTTCTTT
size: -
V: TRBV7-8
D: -
J: TRBJ1-1

CDR3: CASSYKGARTYEQYF
DNA: TGTGCCAGCAGTTACAAGGGGGCAAGGACCTACGAGCAGTACTTC
size: few
V: TRBV6-5
D: TRBD1
J: TRBJ2-7

CDR3: CASSFGLVRGTGELFF
DNA: TGTGCCAGCAGCTTTGGACTAGTCCGGGGTACCGGGGAGCTGTTTTTT
size: few
V: TRBV7-3
D: TRBD2
J: TRBJ2-2

CDR3: CASTRTRLSTDTQYF
DNA: TGTGCCAGCACAAGGACGAGGCTTAGCACAGATACGCAGTATTTT
size: -
V: TRBV2
D: -
J: TRBJ2-3

CDR3: CASSFGTSGGQETQYF
DNA: TGTGCCAGCAGTTTCGGGACTAGCGGGGGGCAGGAGACCCAGTACTTC
size: few
V: TRBV6-5
D: TRBD2
J: TRBJ2-5

CDR3: CASSSDLIAYEQYF
DNA: TGTGCCAGCAGCTCCGACCTGATCGCCTACGAGCAGTACTTC
size: -
V: TRBV5-6
D: -
J: TRBJ2-7

CDR3: CASNKERDFEPETQYF
DNA: TGCGCCAGCAACAAAGAAAGGGACTTCGAACCCGAGACCCAGTACTTC
size: -
V: TRBV5-1
D: -
J: TRBJ2-5

CDR3: CASSSGLGNQPQHF
DNA: TGTGCCAGCAGCTCGGGTCTGGGCAATCAGCCCCAGCATTTT
size: -
V: TRBV6-2/TRBV6-3
D: -
J: TRBJ1-5

CDR3: CASSYSTSGSYDEQFF
DNA: TGTGCCAGCAGTTACTCTACGAGCGGGAGTTATGATGAGCAGTTCTTC
size: few
V: TRBV6-6
D: TRBD2
J: TRBJ2-1

CDR3: CASRNRGGNTEAFF
DNA: TGCGCCAGCAGGAACAGGGGTGGGAACACTGAAGCTTTCTTT
size: few
V: TRBV5-1
D: TRBD1
J: TRBJ1-1

CDR3: CASSQVGVATNEKLFF
DNA: TGTGCCAGCAGCCAAGTTGGAGTTGCAACTAATGAAAAACTGTTTTTT
size: -
V: TRBV4-2
D: -
J: TRBJ1-4